This TCR beta chain was recovered during a study of blood T cell repertoires in COVID-19. The germline V gene encodes CDR1 SGDLS and CDR2 YYNGEE. The length of the CDR3 is 13 residues. With 2 bases removed from V and 1 base from J, the gap between germline ends came to 7 bases. Generated by immunoSEQ multiplex PCR, the TCRdb table keeps only in-frame clones and is missing some. The sample includes about 140,000 clones, approximately 88% seen only once; the top ten take roughly 5.6%. This chain links TRBV9 with TRBJ2-7, with D perhaps matching TRBD2 (5 bases). What was sequenced was PBMCs or T cells enriched from blood (not recorded which). This receptor was taken from a man between 65 and 85 years old who had been exposed to COVID-19. The CDR3 nucleotides are TGTGCCAGCAGCGTTGGGGAGTCCTACGAGCAGTACTTC. Translated: CASSVGESYEQYF. Based on the CDR3 plus reference TRBV9 and TRBJ2-7, the full variable domain is DSGVTQTPKHLITATGQRVTLRCSPRSGDLSVYWYQQSLDQGLQFLIQYYNGEERAKGNILERFSAQQFPDLHSELNLSSLELGDSALYFCASSVGESYEQYFGPGTRLTVT.